The source of this TCR beta chain is a study of blood T cell repertoires in COVID-19. Whole-study context: The samples span acute and convalescent COVID-19 from the United States, Italy and Spain. The cDNA or gDNA used as material had been derived from T cells, B-cell-depleted T cells, or PBMCs.

Under the authors' procedure: Estimated nucleated cell counts came from reference gene primer amplification. Libraries were prepared by immunoSEQ multiplex PCR; TCRdb keeps only in-frame clonotypes and omits some of them. V and J calls plus clone size are reproduced from that table; the DNA served to infer D and trimming. This table has some 200,000 clones, 65% to 90% appearing once. As regards this clone: An end of the junction differs from the germline gene, which may be a read error.

Sequencing input: peripheral blood. The TCR was taken from an older man with acute or convalescent COVID-19.

Written as DNA, the CDR3 is TGTGCTAGCAGCTTCCTGACTAGCGGCTCCTACAATGAGCAGTTCTTC. Protein: CASSFLTSGSYNEQFF. V gene TRBV7-7 combines with J gene TRBJ2-1; 9 bases map to TRBD2. The CDR3 runs to 16 residues. The germline gives CDR1 SSHAT, CDR2 FNYEAQ (reference sequence).